This T cell receptor (beta chain) was sequenced in a study of T cells in Graves' hyperthyroidism and ophthalmopathy. Points from the study as a whole: Most expanded thyroid clonotypes above 0.001 also appeared in blood.

RNA transcripts yielded amplified TCR beta CDR3 regions. The study used the HTBI primer set for a first-round RT-PCR of the TCR CDR3. Each CDR3 protein is one row after TCRdb ran MiXCR on the multiplex PCR reads. The profile shows roughly 170,000 distinct CDR3 sequences, over 8% of them singletons. V lost 5 bases, J lost 12 bases, and 19 bases stayed unmatched. CDR1 MDHEN and CDR2 SYDVKM come from the germline V gene. This CDR3 region has 16 residues. At first hyperthyroidism diagnosis, before any ophthalmopathy symptoms, the blood sample was collected. Concerning this clonotype: Its target is unknown.

The rearrangement links TRBV28 to TRBJ2-1; TRBD2 matches 7 bases. The receptor's source is a woman aged 18 to 35 with Graves' hyperthyroidism that later progressed to Graves' ophthalmopathy. The sequenced sample was blood. For the CDR3, the DNA is TGTGCCAGCAGTGGGGAGGGCCTTGAGGCGTTGCATGGGCAGTTCTTC. Its protein product is CASSGEGLEALHGQFF.